This T cell receptor (beta chain) was retrieved from a study of cytotoxic CD8 clonotypes in ibrutinib-treated CLL. Study-wide results and caveats: Age-matched healthy donor levels were exceeded by baseline clonality, which tracked circulating CD8+ T-cell counts.

Using immunoSEQ multiplex PCR, the repertoire was profiled, and TCRdb retains in-frame clones only, with some absent. The sample holds tens of thousands of clones; around 79% are singletons and the top ten take 4% to 5.5%. Details on this clone: What it binds is not known.

Germline V gene sequence: CDR1 SEHNR, CDR2 FQNEAQ (reference sequence). V gave up 0 bases and J gave up 10 bases, with 21 bases separating them. The CDR3 consists of 16 residues. The clonotype comes from a human donor with chronic lymphocytic leukemia. The sequences come from PBMCs, collected after 12 months of ibrutinib treatment. The genes are TRBV7-9 and TRBJ1-1; D remains unclear. CDR3 DNA sequence: TGTGCCAGCAGCTTAGCAAATACCGGGGTCCGGAAAGGAGCTTTCTTT. Translation gives CASSLANTGVRKGAFF.